The source of this TCR beta chain is a study of blood T cell repertoires in COVID-19. At the level of the study: Both acute and convalescent COVID-19 samples were obtained from the United States, Italy and Spain. Sample material is recorded as cDNA or gDNA derived from T cells, B-cell-depleted T cells, or PBMCs.

Original analysis: For nucleated cells, counts were estimated from reference gene primer amplification. Sequenced by immunoSEQ multiplex PCR; TCRdb stores in-frame clones only, minus some. The DNA was the basis for D and trimming; V, J and clone size are from that table. This sample carries fewer than 300,000 clones, approximately 91% of them seen once, and the ten largest clones take 2.2%. Seattle enrolled patients during active infection and tracked them longitudinally. Germline-derived CDR1 and CDR2 are SGHAT and FQNNGV. The CDR3 sequence is 14 residues long. With 3 bases removed from V and 0 bases from J, the gap between germline ends came to 5 bases.

The sequence was obtained from a woman aged 25-40 years with COVID-19, enrolled during active disease. Source material: peripheral blood. The chain couples TRBV11-2 to TRBJ2-2, with D tentatively TRBD1 (5 bases). The CDR3 loop is CASSLGPNTGELFF. The CDR3 DNA sequence: TGTGCCAGCAGCTTGGGGCCGAACACCGGGGAGCTGTTTTTT.